The 3 T cell receptor beta chains in this list originate from one sample, sequenced in a study of T cells after yellow fever vaccination. TCRdb recomputed calls from the 5' RACE reads with MiXCR, one row per CDR3 protein. The sample lists about 320,000 distinct CDR3 sequences, 4% to 5.5% occurring once. The material sequenced was PBMCs, taken 15 days after the yellow fever booster vaccination. The receptors stem from a man younger than 30 who received the YFV17D yellow fever vaccine.

This clonotype was seen at least ten times. The rearrangement uses TRBV6-5 and TRBJ1-5; no firm D call. The CDR3 sequence is 13 residues long. Per the germline V gene, CDR1 is MNHEY and CDR2 is SVGAGI. The V end was cut by 0 bases, the J end by 10 bases, with 10 bases between. The CDR3 spells CASSYSNREPQHF. CDR3 DNA: TGTGCCAGCAGTTACTCAAACCGGGAACCCCAGCATTTT.

Many counts were recorded for this clonotype. This sequence joins TRBV20-1 and TRBJ1-1, with D unclear. Germline V gene lookup returns CDR1 DFQATT and CDR2 SNEGSKA (reference sequence). Between the trimmed V and J ends, which lost 6 bases and 6 bases, there was a span of 14 bases. CDR3 length: 12 residues. Written as DNA, the CDR3 is TGCAGTGCCAGGCCTGGAGAGGCTGAAGCTTTCTTT. It encodes CSARPGEAEAFF.

This sequence joins TRBV20-1 and TRBJ2-5, with D possibly matching TRBD2 (6 bases). The CDR3 has 16 residues. CDR1 and CDR2 (germline): DFQATT, SNEGSKA (reference sequence). Deletions cut 0 bases from V and 4 bases from J, with 18 bases between. CDR3: CSARDIGGRIRETQYF. The CDR3 nucleotides are TGCAGTGCTAGAGATATCGGGGGTAGGATACGAGAGACCCAGTACTTC.